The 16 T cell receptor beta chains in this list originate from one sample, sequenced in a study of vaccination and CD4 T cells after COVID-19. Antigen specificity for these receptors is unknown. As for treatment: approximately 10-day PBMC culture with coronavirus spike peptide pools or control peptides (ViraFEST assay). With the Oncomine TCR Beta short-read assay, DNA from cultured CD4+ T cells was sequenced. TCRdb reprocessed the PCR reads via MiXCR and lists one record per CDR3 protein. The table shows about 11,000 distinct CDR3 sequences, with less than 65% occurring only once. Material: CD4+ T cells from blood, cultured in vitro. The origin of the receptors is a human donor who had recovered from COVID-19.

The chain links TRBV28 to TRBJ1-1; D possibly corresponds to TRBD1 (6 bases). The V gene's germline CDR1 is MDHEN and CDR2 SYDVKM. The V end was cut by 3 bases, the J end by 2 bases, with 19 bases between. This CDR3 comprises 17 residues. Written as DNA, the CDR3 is TGTGCCAGCAGTTTTTCTACGGGGGCGCACGGAAACACTGAAGCTTTCTTT. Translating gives CASSFSTGAHGNTEAFF.

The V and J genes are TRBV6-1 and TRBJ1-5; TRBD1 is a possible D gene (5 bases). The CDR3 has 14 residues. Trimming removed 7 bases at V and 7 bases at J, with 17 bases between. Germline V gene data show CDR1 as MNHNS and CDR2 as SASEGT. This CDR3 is CASNPQAGGQPQHF. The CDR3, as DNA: TGTGCCAGCAACCCACAGGCTGGCGGCCAGCCCCAGCATTTT.

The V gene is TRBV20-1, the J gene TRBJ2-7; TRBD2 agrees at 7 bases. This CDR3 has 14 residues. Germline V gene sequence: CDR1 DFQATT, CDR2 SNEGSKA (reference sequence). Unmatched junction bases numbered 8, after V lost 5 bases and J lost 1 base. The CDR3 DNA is TGCAGTGCTCCCTTAGCGGGCGTATCCTACGAGCAGTACTTC. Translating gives CSAPLAGVSYEQYF.

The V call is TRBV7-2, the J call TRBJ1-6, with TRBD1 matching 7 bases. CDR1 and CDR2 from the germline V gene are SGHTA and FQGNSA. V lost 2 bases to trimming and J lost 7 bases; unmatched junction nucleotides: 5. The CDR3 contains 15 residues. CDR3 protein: CASSLRQGGNSPLHF. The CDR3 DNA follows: TGTGCCAGCAGCTTACGACAGGGAGGAAATTCACCCCTCCACTTT. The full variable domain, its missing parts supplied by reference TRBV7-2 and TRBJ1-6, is GAGVSQSPSNKVTEKGKDVELRCDPISGHTALYWYRQSLGQGLEFLIYFQGNSAPDKSGLPSDRFSAERTGGSVSTLTIQRTQQEDSAVYLCASSLRQGGNSPLHFGNGTRLTVT.

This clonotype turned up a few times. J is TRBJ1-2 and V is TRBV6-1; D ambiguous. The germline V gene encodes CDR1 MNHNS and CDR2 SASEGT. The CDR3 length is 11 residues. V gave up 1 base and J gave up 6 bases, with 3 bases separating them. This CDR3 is CASSEGDGYTF. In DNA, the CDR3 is TGTGCCAGCAGTGAAGGGGATGGCTACACCTTC.

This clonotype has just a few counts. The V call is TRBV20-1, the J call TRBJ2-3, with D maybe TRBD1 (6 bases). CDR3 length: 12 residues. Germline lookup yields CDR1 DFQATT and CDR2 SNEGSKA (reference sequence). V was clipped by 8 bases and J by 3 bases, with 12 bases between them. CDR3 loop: CSPGVWTDTQYF. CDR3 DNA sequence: TGCAGTCCAGGGGTTTGGACAGATACGCAGTATTTT.

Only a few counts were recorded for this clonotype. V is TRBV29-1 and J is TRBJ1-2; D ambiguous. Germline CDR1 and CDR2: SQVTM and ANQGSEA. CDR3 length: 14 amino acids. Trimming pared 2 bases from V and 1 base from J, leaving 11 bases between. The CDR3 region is CSVETLGINYGYTF. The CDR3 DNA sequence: TGCAGCGTTGAAACTTTGGGGATTAACTATGGCTACACCTTC. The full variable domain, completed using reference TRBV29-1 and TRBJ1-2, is SAVISQKPSRDICQRGTSLTIQCQVDSQVTMMFWYRQQPGQSLTLIATANQGSEATYESGFVIDKFPISRPNLTFSTLTVSNMSPEDSSIYLCSVETLGINYGYTFGSGTRLTVV.

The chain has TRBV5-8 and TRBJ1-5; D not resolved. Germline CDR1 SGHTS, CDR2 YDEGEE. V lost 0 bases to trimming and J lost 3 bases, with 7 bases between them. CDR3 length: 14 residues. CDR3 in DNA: TGTGCCAGCAGCTTGGGACACCCCAATCAGCCCCAGCATTTT. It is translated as CASSLGHPNQPQHF.

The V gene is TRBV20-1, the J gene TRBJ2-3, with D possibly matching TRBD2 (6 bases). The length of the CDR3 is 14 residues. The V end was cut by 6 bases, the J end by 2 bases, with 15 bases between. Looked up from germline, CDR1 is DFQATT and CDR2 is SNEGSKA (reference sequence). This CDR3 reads CSATPGLPTDTQYF. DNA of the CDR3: TGCAGTGCGACTCCGGGACTTCCCACAGATACGCAGTATTTT.

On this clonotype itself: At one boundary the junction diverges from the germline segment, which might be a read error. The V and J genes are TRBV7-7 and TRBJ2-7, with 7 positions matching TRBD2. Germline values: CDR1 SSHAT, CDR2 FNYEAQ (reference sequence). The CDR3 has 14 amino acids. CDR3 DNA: TGTGCTAGCAGCCCCCAGCGGGGCGCCTACGAGCAGTACTTC. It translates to CASSPQRGAYEQYF. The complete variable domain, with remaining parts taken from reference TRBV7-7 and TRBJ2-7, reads GAGVSQSPRYKVTKRGQDVTLRCDPISSHATLYWYQQALGQGPEFLTYFNYEAQPDKSGLPSDRFSAERPEGSISTLTIQRTEQRDSAMYRCASSPQRGAYEQYFGPGTRLTVT.

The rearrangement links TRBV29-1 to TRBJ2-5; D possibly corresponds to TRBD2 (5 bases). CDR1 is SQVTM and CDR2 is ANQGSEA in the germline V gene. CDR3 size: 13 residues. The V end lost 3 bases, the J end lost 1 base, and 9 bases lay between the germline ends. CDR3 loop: CSVERRSQETQYF. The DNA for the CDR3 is TGCAGCGTTGAGAGGAGGTCCCAAGAGACCCAGTACTTC.

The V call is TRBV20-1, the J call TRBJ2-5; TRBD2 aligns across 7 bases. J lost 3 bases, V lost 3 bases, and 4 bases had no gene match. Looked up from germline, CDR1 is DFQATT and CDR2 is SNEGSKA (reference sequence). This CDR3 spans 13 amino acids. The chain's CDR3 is CSASGLVEETQYF. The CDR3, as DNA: TGCAGTGCTAGTGGACTAGTAGAAGAGACCCAGTACTTC.

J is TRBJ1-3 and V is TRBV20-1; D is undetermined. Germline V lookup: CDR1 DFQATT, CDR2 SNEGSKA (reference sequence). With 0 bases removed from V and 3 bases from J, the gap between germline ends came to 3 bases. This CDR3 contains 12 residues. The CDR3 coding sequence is TGCAGTGCTAGAGATATTGGAAACACCATATATTTT. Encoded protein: CSARDIGNTIYF.

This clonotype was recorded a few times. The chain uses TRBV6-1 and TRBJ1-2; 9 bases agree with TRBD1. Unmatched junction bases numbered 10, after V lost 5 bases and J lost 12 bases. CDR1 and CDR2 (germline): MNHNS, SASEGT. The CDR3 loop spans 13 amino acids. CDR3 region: CASSPLRQGGNTF. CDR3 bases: TGTGCCAGCAGTCCTCTCCGACAGGGGGGGAACACCTTC.

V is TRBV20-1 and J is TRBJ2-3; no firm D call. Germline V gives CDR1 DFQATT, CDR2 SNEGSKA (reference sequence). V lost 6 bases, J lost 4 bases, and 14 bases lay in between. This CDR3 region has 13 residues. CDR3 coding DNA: TGCAGTGCAAGTGCACGGGCAGCAGATACGCAGTATTTT. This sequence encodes CSASARAADTQYF.

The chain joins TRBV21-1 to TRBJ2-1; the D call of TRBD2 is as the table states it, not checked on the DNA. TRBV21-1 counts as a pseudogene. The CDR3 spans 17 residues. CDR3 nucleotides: TGTGCCAGCAGCAAAACCACTAGGAGGAGCTCCTACAATGAGCAGTTCTTC. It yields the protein CASSKTTRRSSYNEQFF.